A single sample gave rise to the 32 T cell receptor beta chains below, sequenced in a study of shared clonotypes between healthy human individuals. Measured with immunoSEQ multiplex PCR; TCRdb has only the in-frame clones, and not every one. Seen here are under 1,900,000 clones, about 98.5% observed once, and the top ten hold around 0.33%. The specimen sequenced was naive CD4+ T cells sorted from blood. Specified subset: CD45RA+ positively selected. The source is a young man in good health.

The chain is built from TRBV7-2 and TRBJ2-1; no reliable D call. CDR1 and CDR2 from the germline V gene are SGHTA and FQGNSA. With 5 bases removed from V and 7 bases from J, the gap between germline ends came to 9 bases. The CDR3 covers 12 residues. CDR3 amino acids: CASSPTHNEQFF. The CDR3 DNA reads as TGTGCCAGCAGCCCTACCCATAATGAGCAGTTCTTC.

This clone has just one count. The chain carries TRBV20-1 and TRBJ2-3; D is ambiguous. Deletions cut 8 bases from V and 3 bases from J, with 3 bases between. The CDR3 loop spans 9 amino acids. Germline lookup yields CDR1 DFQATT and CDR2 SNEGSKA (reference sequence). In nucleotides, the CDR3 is TGCAGTTCAACAGATACGCAGTATTTT. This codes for CSSTDTQYF.

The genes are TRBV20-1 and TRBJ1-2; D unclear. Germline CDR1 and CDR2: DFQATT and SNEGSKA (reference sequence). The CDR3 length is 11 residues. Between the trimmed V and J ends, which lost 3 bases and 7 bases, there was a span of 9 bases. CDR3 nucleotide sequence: TGCAGTGCTAGCGACGAAAGTGGCTACACCTTC. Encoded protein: CSASDESGYTF.

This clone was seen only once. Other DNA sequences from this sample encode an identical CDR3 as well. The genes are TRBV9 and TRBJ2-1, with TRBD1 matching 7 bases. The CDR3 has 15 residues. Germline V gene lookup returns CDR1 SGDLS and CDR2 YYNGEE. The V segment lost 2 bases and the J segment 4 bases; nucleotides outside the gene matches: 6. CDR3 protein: CASSVEGARYNEQFF. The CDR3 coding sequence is TGTGCCAGCAGCGTTGAGGGGGCGCGGTACAATGAGCAGTTCTTC.

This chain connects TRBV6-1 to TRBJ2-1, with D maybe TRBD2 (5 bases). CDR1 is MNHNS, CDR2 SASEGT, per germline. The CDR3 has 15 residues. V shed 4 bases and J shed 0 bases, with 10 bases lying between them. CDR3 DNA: TGTGCCAGCAGTGTACTAGGTAGCTCCTACAATGAGCAGTTCTTC. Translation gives CASSVLGSSYNEQFF.

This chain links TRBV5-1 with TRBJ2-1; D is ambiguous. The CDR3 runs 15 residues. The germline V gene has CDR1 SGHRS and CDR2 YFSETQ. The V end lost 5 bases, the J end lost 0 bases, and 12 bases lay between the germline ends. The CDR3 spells CASSRGMGSYNEQFF. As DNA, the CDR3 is TGCGCCAGCAGTCGTGGGATGGGCTCCTACAATGAGCAGTTCTTC.

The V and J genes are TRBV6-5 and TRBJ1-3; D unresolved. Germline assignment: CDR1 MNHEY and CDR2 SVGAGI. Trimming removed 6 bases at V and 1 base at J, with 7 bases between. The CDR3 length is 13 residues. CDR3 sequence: CASRRTSGNTIYF. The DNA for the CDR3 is TGTGCCAGCAGGCGGACGTCTGGAAACACCATATATTTT.

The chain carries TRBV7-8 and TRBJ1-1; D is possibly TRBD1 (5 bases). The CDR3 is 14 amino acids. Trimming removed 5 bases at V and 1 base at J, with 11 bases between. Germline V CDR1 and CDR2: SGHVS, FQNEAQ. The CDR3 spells CASSRSDRNTEAFF. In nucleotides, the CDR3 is TGTGCCAGCAGCCGATCCGACAGGAACACTGAAGCTTTCTTT.

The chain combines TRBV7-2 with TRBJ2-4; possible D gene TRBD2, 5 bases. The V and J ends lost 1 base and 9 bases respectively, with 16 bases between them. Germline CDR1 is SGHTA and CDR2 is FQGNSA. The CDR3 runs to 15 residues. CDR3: CASSLGGSWAGIQYF. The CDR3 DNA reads TGTGCCAGCAGCTTAGGGGGTTCATGGGCGGGCATTCAGTACTTC.

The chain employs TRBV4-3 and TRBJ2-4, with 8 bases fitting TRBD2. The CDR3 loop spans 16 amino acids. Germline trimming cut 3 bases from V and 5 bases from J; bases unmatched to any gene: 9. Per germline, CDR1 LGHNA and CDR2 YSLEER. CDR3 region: CASSQLAGSYQNIQYF. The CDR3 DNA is TGCGCCAGCAGCCAGTTAGCGGGAAGCTACCAAAACATTCAGTACTTC.

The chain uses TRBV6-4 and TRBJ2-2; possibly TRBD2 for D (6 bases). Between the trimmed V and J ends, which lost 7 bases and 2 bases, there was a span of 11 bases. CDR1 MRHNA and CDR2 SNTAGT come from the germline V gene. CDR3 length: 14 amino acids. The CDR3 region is CASKASANTGELFF. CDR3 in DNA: TGTGCCAGCAAGGCTAGCGCAAACACCGGGGAGCTGTTTTTT.

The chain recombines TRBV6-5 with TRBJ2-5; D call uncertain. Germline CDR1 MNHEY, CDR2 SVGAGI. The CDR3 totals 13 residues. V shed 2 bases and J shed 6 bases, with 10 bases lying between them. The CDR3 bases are TGTGCCAGCAGTTACGATCGAGCCCAGACCCAGTACTTC. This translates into CASSYDRAQTQYF.

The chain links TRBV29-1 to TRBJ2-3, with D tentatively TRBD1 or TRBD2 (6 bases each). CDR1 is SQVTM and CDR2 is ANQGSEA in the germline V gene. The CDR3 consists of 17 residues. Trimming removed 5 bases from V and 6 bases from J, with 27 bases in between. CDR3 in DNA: TGCAGCGTTCTCAACCCCGTTGGGGGGCAAAGGAAGGATACGCAGTATTTT. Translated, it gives CSVLNPVGGQRKDTQYF.

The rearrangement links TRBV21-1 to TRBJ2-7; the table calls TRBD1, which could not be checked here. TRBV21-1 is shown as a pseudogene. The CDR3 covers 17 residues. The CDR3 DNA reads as TGTGCCAGCAGCTATTCAGACAGGAGAGAAACAATCTACGAGCAGTACTTC. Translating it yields CASSYSDRRETIYEQYF.

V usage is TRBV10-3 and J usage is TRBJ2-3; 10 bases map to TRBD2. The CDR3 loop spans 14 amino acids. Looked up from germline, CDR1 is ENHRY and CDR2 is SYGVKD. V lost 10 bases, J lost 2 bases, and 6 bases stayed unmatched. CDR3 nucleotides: TGTGCCACCTCTAGCGGGAGCCCCACAGATACGCAGTATTTT. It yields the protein CATSSGSPTDTQYF.

CDR3 residues: CASSVREGQPQHF. CDR3 in DNA: TGTGCCAGCAGTGTAAGGGAGGGGCAGCCCCAGCATTTT. The chain is built from TRBV2 and TRBJ1-5, with a possible D match to TRBD1 (5 bases). V lost 4 bases and J lost 7, with 11 bases in between. Germline-derived CDR1 and CDR2 are SNHLY and FYNNEI. CDR3 length: 13 amino acids. The full variable domain, rest sourced from reference TRBV2 and TRBJ1-5, is EPEVTQTPSHQVTQMGQEVILRCVPISNHLYFYWYRQILGQKVEFLVSFYNNEISEKSEIFDDQFSVERPDGSNFTLKIRSTKLEDSAMYFCASSVREGQPQHFGDGTRLSIL.

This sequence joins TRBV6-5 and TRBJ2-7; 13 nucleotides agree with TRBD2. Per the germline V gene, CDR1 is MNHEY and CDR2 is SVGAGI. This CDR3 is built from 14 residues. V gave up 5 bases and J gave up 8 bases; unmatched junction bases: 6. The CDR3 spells CASSPPLAGGQQYF. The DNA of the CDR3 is TGTGCCAGCAGTCCTCCACTAGCGGGAGGGCAGCAGTACTTC.

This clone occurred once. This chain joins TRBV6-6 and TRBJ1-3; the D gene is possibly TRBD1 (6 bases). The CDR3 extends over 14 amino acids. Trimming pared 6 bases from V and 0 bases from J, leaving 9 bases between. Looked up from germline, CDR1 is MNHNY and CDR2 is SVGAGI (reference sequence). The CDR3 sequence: CASRQGFSGNTIYF. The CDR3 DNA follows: TGTGCCAGCAGACAGGGATTCTCTGGAAACACCATATATTTT.

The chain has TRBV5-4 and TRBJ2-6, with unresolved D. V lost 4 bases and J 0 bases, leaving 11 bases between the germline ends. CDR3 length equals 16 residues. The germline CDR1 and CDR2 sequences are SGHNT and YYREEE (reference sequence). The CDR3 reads CASSPPAASGANVLTF. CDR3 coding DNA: TGTGCCAGCAGCCCCCCAGCAGCCTCTGGGGCCAACGTCCTGACTTTC.

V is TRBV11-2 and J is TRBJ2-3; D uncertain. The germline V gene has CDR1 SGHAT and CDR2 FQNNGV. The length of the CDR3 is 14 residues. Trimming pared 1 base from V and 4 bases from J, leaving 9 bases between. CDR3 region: CASSLVVGPDTQYF. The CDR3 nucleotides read TGTGCCAGCAGCTTAGTCGTAGGGCCAGATACGCAGTATTTT.

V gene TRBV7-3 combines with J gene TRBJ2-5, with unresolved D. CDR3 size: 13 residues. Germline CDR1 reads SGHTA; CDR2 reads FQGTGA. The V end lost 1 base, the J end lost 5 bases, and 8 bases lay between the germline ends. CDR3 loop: CASSLIPVETQYF. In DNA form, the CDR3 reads TGTGCCAGCAGCTTAATACCAGTGGAGACCCAGTACTTC.

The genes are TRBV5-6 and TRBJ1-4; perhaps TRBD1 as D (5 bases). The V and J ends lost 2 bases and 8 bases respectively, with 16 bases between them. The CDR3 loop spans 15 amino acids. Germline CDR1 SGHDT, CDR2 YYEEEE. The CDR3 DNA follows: TGTGCCAGCAGCTTAATCCACTCAGGGTACGAAAAACTGTTTTTT. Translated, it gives CASSLIHSGYEKLFF.

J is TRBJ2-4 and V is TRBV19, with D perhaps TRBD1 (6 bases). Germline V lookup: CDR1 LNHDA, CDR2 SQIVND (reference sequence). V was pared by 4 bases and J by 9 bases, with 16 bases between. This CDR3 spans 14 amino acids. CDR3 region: CASSSGGAPFIQYF. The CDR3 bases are TGTGCCAGTAGTAGTGGGGGCGCCCCGTTCATTCAGTACTTC.

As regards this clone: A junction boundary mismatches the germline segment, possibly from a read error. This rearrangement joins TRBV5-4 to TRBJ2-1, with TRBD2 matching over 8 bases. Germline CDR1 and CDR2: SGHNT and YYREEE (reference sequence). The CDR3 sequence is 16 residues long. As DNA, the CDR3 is TGTACCAGCAGCCTTGCCGGGACTAGGTCGTACAATGAGCAGTTCTTC. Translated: CTSSLAGTRSYNEQFF.

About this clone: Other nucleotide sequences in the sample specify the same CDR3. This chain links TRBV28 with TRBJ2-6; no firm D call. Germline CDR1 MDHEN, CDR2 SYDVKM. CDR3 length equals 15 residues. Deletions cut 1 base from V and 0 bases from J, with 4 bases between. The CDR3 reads CASSLSGSGANVLTF. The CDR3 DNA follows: TGTGCCAGCAGTTTATCCGGCTCTGGGGCCAACGTCCTGACTTTC.

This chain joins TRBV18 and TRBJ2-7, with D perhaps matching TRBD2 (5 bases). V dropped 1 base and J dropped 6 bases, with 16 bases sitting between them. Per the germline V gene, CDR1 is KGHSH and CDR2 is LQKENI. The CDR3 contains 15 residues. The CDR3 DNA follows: TGTGCCAGCTCACCACTCCCGGGGTCGGACTTCGAGCAGTACTTC. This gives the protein CASSPLPGSDFEQYF.

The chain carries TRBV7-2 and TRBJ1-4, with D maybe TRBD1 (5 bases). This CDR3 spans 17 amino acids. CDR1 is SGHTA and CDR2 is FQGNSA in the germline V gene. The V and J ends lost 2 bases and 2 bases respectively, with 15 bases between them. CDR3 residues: CASSLRRGGLTNEKLFF. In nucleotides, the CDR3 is TGTGCCAGCAGCTTAAGGCGCGGGGGTTTGACTAATGAAAAACTGTTTTTT.

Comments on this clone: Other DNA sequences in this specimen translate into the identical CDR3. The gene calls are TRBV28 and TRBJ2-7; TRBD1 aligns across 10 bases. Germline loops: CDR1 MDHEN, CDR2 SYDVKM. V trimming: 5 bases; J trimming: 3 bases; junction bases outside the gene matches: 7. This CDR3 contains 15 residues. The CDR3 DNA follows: TGTGCCAGCAGTATCCCGGGACAGGGGTACTACGAGCAGTACTTC. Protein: CASSIPGQGYYEQYF. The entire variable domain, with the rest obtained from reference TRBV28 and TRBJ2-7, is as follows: DVKVTQSSRYLVKRTGEKVFLECVQDMDHENMFWYRQDPGLGLRLIYFSYDVKMKEKGDIPEGYSVSREKKERFSLILESASTNQTSMYLCASSIPGQGYYEQYFGPGTRLTVT.

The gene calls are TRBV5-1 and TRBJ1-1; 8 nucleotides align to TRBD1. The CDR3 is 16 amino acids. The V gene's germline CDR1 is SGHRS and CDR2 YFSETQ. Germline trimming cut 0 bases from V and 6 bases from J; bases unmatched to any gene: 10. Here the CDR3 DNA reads TGCGCCAGCAGCTTGGCCGTGGGGCAGGGGGCTTCTGAAGCTTTCTTT. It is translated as CASSLAVGQGASEAFF.

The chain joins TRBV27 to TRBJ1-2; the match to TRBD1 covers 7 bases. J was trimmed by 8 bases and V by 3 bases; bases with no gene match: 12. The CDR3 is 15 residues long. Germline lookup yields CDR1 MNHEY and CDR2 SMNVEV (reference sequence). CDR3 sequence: CASSFTGAGLQGYTF. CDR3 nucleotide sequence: TGTGCCAGCAGTTTCACAGGGGCCGGATTACAGGGCTACACCTTC.

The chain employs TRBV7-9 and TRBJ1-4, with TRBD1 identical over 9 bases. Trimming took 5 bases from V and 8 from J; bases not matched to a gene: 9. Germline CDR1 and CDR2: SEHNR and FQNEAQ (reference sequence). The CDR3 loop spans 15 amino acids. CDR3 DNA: TGTGCCAGCAGCCTGTCAGGGACAGGGCAGGAAAAACTGTTTTTT. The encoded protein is CASSLSGTGQEKLFF.

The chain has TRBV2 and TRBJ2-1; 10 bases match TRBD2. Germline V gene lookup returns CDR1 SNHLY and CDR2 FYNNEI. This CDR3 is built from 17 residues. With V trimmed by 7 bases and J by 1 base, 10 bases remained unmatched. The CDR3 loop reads CASIYPTSGISYNEQFF. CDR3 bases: TGTGCCAGCATCTACCCAACTAGCGGGATTTCCTACAATGAGCAGTTCTTC.